The 10 T cell receptor beta chains below all came from one sample that was sequenced in a study of cytomegalovirus exposure and HLA in healthy donors. The PCR employed 60 Vbeta primers together with 13 Jbeta primers. Some clones are missing from TCRdb's copy, which holds only in-frame ones; the method was immunoSEQ multiplex PCR. The sample records about 90,000 clones, 60% to 85% being singletons. Sequencing used PBMCs. The source of these receptors is a woman between 40 and 55 years old in good health and CMV-seropositive.

The chain couples TRBV27 to TRBJ2-7; 13 bases match TRBD2. The CDR3 runs to 14 residues. The J segment lost 11 bases and the V segment lost 5 bases, leaving 9 bases of the junction unmatched. CDR1 is MNHEY and CDR2 is SMNVEV in the germline V gene (reference sequence). The DNA of the CDR3 is TGTGCCAGCAGTCCGGGACTAGCGGGAAGGGGGGAGTACTTC. Its translation: CASSPGLAGRGEYF.

This clone was detected only a few times. The J gene is TRBJ2-6, the V gene TRBV19, with D possibly TRBD2 on 7 matching bases. Germline V gene lookup returns CDR1 LNHDA and CDR2 SQIVND (reference sequence). V was clipped by 4 bases and J by 3 bases, with 13 bases between them. The CDR3 runs to 16 residues. CDR3 DNA sequence: TGTGCCAGTAGTACCCCCGGGGGGCTTGGGGCCAACGTCCTGACTTTC. Its protein product is CASSTPGGLGANVLTF.

In its sample, this clone was seen a few times. The V call is TRBV4-3, the J call TRBJ2-7; perhaps TRBD1 as D (6 bases). V lost 0 bases to trimming and J lost 2 bases, with 14 bases between them. Germline V CDR1 and CDR2: LGHNA, YSLEER. This CDR3 comprises 16 residues. The CDR3 is CASSQDSAGDTYEQYF. In DNA, the CDR3 is TGCGCCAGCAGCCAAGATTCGGCAGGGGACACCTACGAGCAGTACTTC.

This clone was seen a handful of times. The CDR3 reads CASSLPNNQPQHF. Written as DNA, the CDR3 is TGTGCCAGCAGTTTACCAAATAATCAGCCCCAGCATTTT. The J gene is TRBJ1-5, the V gene TRBV28; D is unclear. In germline, CDR1 is MDHEN, CDR2 SYDVKM. The V end was cut by 2 bases, the J end by 4 bases, with 6 bases between. This CDR3 comprises 13 residues.

There are a few counts of this clone. CDR3: CASSPSGGTGYEQYF. The CDR3 DNA follows: TGTGCCAGCTCACCGTCGGGGGGGACAGGGTACGAGCAGTACTTC. The chain couples TRBV18 to TRBJ2-7; the D gene is possibly TRBD1 (9 bases). The germline CDR1 and CDR2 sequences are KGHSH and LQKENI. V was clipped by 3 bases and J by 4 bases, with 16 bases between them. The CDR3 is 15 amino acids.

This chain connects TRBV30 to TRBJ1-1; tentatively, D is TRBD1 (6 bases). Looked up from germline, CDR1 is GTSNPN and CDR2 is SVGIG (reference sequence). CDR3 length equals 13 residues. Trimming pared 1 base from V and 11 bases from J, leaving 17 bases between. This CDR3 reads CAWSAEIQGAAFF. CDR3 nucleotide sequence: TGTGCCTGGAGTGCCGAAATACAGGGTGCTGCTTTCTTT.

The chain has TRBV5-5 and TRBJ2-7, with D hard to call. Per germline, CDR1 SGHKS and CDR2 YYEKEE (reference sequence). The CDR3 runs 12 residues. Trimming pared 3 bases from V and 6 bases from J, leaving 10 bases between. In nucleotides, the CDR3 is TGTGCCAGCAGCTCACCCCCGGTCGAGCAGTACTTC. It encodes CASSSPPVEQYF.

The chain recombines TRBV5-1 with TRBJ2-1; possible D gene TRBD1, 6 bases. This CDR3 contains 18 residues. The germline V gene has CDR1 SGHRS and CDR2 YFSETQ. V lost 6 bases and J lost 2, with 24 bases in between. The CDR3 bases are TGCGCCAGCACCGTCGGGACAAACCCGTTCGGCGCCTACAATGAGCAGTTCTTC. Encoded protein: CASTVGTNPFGAYNEQFF.

The J gene is TRBJ1-5, the V gene TRBV10-3; the match to TRBD1 covers 8 bases. J lost 2 bases, V lost 4 bases, and 4 bases had no gene match. The length of the CDR3 is 15 residues. Germline V gene lookup returns CDR1 ENHRY and CDR2 SYGVKD. This CDR3 reads CAISVDRVGNQPQHF. Here the CDR3 DNA reads TGTGCCATCAGTGTGGACAGGGTTGGCAATCAGCCCCAGCATTTT.

V is TRBV19 and J is TRBJ1-4; a possible D gene is TRBD1 (6 bases). CDR3 length: 14 amino acids. The V and J ends lost 7 bases and 3 bases respectively, with 12 bases between them. Germline lookup yields CDR1 LNHDA and CDR2 SQIVND (reference sequence). In DNA form, the CDR3 reads TGTGCCAGTAAATCGGGACACCCTAATGAAAAACTGTTTTTT. Residues: CASKSGHPNEKLFF.